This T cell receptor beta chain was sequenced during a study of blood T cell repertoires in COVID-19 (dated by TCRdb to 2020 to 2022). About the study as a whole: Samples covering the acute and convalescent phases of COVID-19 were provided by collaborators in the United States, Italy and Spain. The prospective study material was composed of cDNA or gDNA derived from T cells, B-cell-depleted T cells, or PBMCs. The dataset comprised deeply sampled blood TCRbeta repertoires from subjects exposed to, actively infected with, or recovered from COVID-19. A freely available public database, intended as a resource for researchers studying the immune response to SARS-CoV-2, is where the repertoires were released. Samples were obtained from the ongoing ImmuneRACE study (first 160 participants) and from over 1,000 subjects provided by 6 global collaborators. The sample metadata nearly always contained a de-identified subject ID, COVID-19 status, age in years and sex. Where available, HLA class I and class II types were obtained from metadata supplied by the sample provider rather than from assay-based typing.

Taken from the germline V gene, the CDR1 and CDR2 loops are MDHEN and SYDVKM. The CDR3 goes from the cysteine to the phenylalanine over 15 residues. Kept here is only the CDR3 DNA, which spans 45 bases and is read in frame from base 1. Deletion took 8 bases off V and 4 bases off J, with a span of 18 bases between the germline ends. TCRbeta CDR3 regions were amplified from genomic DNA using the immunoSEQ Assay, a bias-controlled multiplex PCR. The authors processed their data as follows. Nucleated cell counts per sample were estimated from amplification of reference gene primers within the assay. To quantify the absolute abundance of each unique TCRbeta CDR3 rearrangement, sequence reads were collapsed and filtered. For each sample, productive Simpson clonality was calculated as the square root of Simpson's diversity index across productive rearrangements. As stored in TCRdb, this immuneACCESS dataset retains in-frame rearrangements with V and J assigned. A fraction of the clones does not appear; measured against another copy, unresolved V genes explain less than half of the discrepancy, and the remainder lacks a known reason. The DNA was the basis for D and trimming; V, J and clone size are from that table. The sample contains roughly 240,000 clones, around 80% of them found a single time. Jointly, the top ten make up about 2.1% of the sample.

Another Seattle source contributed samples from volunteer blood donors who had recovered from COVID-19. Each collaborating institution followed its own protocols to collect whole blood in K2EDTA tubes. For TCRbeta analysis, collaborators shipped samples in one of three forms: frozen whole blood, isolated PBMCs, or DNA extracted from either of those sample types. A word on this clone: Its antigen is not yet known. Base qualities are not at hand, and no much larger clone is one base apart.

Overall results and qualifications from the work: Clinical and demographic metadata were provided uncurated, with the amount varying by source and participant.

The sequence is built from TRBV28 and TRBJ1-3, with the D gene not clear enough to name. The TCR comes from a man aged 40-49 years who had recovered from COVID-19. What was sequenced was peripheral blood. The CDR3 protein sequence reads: CASRSGGSDGNTIYF. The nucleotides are TGTGCCAGCCGTTCCGGCGGGTCGGACGGAAACACCATATATTTT.